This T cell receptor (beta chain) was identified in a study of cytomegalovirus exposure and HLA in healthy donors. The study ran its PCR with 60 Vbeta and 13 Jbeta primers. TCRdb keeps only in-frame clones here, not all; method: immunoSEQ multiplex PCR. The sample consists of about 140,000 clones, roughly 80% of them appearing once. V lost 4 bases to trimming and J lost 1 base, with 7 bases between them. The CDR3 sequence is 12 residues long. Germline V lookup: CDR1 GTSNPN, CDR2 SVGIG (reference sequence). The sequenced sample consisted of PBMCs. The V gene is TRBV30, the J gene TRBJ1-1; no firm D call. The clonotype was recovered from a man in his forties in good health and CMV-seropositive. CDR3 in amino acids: CAWILTNTEAFF. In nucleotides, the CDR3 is TGTGCCTGGATACTCACGAACACTGAAGCTTTCTTT.